This T cell receptor beta chain originates from a study of T cells expressing NK-cell markers. About the study: Sorted CD3+CD56-NKG2C+, CD3+CD56+NKG2C- and CD3+CD56+NKG2C+ T cells were the source of the TCR beta repertoires.

Points on this clonotype: The antigen remains undetermined.

Study-wide results and limits: Over 5 donors carried dominant NKG2C+ clonotypes that made up roughly 1.0-7.5% of their CD8+ T cells.

TCRdb reworked the 5' RACE reads into one entry per CDR3 protein, no DNA. This listing includes some 110,000 distinct CDR3 sequences. The CDR3 is 15 amino acids. Germline CDR1 and CDR2: MNHEY and SMNVEV (reference sequence). This TCR was sampled from a woman aged 18 to 75 in good health. The chain joins TRBV27 to TRBJ2-3; TCRdb returns TRBD2, unconfirmable since there is no DNA. The sequencing sample was made of blood T cells: a sorted CD56 or NKG2C T cell subset, CD4+ or CD8+ T cells, or bulk PBMC T cells (not recorded which). The CDR3 here is CASSPLAGATDTQYF.